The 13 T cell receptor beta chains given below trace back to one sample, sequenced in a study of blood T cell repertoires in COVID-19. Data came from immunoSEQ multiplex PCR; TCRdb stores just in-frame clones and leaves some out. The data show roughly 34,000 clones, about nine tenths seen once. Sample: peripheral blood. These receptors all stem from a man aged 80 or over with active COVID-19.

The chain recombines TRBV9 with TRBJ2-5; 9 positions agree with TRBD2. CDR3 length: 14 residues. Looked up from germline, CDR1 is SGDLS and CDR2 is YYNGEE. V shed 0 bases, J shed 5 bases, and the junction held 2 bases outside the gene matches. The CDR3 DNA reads TGTGCCAGCAGCGTAGATACTAGCGGGGAGACCCAGTACTTC. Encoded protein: CASSVDTSGETQYF.

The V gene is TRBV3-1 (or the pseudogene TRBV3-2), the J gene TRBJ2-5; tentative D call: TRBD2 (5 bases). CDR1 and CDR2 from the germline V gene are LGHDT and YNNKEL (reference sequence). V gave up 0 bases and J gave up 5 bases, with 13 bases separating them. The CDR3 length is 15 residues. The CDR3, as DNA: TGTGCCAGCAGCCAAGATCGTGGGAGATATGAGACCCAGTACTTC. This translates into CASSQDRGRYETQYF.

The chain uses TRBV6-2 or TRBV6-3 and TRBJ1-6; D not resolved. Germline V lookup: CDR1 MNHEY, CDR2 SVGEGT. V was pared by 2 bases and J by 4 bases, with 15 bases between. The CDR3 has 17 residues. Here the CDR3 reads CASSYETLRDYNSPLHF. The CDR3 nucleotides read TGTGCCAGCAGTTACGAGACCCTACGGGATTATAATTCACCCCTCCACTTT.

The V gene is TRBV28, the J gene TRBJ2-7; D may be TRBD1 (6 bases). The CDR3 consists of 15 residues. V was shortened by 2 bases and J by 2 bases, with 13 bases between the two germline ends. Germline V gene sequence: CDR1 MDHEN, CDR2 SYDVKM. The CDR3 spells CASSLGGWPTYEQYF. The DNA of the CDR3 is TGTGCCAGCAGTTTAGGGGGCTGGCCGACCTACGAGCAGTACTTC.

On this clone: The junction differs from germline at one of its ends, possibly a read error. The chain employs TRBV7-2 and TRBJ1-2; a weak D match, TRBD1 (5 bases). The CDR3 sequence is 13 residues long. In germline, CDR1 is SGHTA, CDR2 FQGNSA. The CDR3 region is CASNLVGVRGYTF. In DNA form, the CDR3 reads TGTGCCAGCAACTTAGTAGGGGTTCGCGGCTACACCTTC.

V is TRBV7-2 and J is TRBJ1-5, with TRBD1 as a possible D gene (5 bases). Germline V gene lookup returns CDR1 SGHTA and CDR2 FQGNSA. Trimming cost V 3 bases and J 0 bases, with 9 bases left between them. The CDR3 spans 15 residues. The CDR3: CASSFGGGSNQPQHF. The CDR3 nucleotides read TGTGCCAGCAGCTTTGGGGGGGGTAGCAATCAGCCCCAGCATTTT.

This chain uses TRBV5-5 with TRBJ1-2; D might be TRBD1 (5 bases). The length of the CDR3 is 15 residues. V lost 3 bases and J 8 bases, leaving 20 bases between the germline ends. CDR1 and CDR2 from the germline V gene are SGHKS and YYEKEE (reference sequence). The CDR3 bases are TGTGCCAGCAGCTCCATCGGCACAGGCGCCAGGGGCTACACCTTC. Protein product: CASSSIGTGARGYTF.

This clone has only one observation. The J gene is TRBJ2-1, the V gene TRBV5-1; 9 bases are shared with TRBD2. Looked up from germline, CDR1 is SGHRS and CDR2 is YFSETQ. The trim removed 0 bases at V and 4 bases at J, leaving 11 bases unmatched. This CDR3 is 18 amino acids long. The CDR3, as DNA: TGCGCCAGCAGCTTGGGTTCCCTCCTGACTAGCGGATACAATGAGCAGTTCTTC. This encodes CASSLGSLLTSGYNEQFF.

The CDR3 DNA follows: TGCGCCAGCAGTCAACCGACTAGCGGCCCCTACAATGAGCAGTTCTTC. Protein: CASSQPTSGPYNEQFF. The J gene is TRBJ2-1, the V gene TRBV23-1; TRBD2 agrees at 9 bases. TRBV23-1 is given ORF status, its function remaining uncertain. Trimming cost V 2 bases and J 2 bases; bases outside gene matches: 4. The CDR3 loop spans 16 amino acids.

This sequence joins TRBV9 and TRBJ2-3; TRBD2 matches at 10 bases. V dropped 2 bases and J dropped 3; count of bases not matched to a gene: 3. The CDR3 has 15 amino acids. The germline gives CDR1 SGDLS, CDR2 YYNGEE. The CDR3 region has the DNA TGTGCCAGCAGCGTTGGGACTAGCGAAACAGATACGCAGTATTTT. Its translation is CASSVGTSETDTQYF.

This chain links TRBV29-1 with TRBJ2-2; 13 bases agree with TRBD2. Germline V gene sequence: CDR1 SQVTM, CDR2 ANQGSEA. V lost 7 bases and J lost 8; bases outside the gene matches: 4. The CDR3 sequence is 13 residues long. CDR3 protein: CSGTSGRAGELFF. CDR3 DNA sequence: TGCAGCGGAACTAGCGGGAGGGCTGGGGAGCTGTTTTTT.

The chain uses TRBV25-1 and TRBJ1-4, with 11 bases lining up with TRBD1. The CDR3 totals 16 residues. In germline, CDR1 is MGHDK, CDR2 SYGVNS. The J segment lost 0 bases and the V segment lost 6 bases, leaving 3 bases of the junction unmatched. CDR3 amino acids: CASSGGQGATNEKLFF. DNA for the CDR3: TGTGCCAGCAGCGGGGGACAGGGGGCAACTAATGAAAAACTGTTTTTT.

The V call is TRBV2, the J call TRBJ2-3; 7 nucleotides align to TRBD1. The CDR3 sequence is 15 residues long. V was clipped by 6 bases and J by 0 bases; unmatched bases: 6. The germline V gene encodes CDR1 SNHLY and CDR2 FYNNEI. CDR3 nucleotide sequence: TGTGCCAGCAGGAGGACAGGTTCTAGCACAGATACGCAGTATTTT. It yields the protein CASRRTGSSTDTQYF.